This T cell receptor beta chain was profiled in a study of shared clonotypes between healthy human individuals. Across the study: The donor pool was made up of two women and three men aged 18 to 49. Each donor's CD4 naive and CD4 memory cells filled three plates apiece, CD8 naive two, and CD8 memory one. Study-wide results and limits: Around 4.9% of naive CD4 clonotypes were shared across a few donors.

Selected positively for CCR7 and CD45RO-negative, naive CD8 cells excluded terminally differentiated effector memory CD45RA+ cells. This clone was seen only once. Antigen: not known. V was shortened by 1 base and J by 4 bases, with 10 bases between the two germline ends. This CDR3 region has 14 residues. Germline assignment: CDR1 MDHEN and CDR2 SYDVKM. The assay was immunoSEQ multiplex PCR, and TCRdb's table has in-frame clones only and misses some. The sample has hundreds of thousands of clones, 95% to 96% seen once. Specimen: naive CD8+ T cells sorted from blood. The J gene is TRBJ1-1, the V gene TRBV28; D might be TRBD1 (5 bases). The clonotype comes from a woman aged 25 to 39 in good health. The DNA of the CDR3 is TGTGCCAGCAGTTTATCGTTCGGGGCCACTGAAGCTTTCTTT. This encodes CASSLSFGATEAFF.